This is a list of T cell receptor beta chains from one sample in a study of blood T cell repertoires in COVID-19. Repertoires were generated with immunoSEQ multiplex PCR, while TCRdb's copy carries only in-frame clones and drops some. The sample carries 300,000 to 400,000 clones, 86% recorded once. Sequenced input: PBMCs or T cells enriched from blood (not recorded which). Receptors were obtained from a woman aged 40 to 49 with acute COVID-19. Each CDR3 is given without its conserved first and last residue. Each record gives: V gene, clone size, J gene, CDR3 protein. A row's size may be missing; if present it is once, few, many or a size class.

>TRBV24-1|NA|TRBJ2-3
ATSSDSGSLGTDTQY
>TRBV6-1|NA|TRBJ1-5
ASSETQYRDQPQH
>TRBV5-6|NA|TRBJ2-5
ASSPQGEGETQY
>TRBV5-1|NA|TRBJ2-5
ASSQNYGETQY
>TRBV3-1/TRBV3-2|NA|TRBJ2-6
ASGQTSGANVLT
>TRBV2|once|TRBJ2-3
ASSQDRGGPDTQY
>TRBV7-3|NA|TRBJ2-5
ASSPQTSGGQETQY
>TRBV28|NA|TRBJ1-4
ATVEVRDKGVATNEKLF
>TRBV18|once|TRBJ2-7
ASSPVDSGIGEQY
>TRBV21-1|NA|TRBJ2-7
ASSLIRADRDEQY
>TRBV18|NA|TRBJ1-3
ASSPQGLNSGNTIY
>TRBV18|NA|TRBJ1-2
ASSPREGTVYGYT
>TRBV21-1|once|TRBJ2-7
ASSNTLQNPGDSSSYEQY
>TRBV9|NA|TRBJ1-3
ASSSPPGGSGNTIY
>TRBV20-1|few|TRBJ2-1
SAGRGDEQF
>TRBV7-2|NA|TRBJ1-1
ASSLAGQMNTEAF
>TRBV5-1|NA|TRBJ2-7
ASSLGGQGGSYEQY
>TRBV5-1|NA|TRBJ2-1
ASSLDSSGSLNEQF
>TRBV29-1|NA|TRBJ1-1
SGSTGGYEAF
>TRBV5-6|NA|TRBJ1-2
ASTYDPGKQGAVYGYT
>TRBV5-1|NA|TRBJ1-6
ASSLGTGFSGSSYNSPLH
>TRBV10-3|NA|TRBJ1-1
AIRGQTPEAF
>TRBV3-1/TRBV3-2|NA|TRBJ1-1
ASSHEGEGTEAF
>TRBV6-1|NA|TRBJ1-2
ASSERQGVYGYT
>TRBV29-1|NA|TRBJ2-3
SVASRYTDTQY
>TRBV7-2|few|TRBJ2-7
ASSLAGTRAPYEQY
>TRBV4-1|NA|TRBJ1-5
ASSQGARQGTFQPQH
>TRBV24-1|few|TRBJ2-3
ATSTGTSGVLTDTQY
>TRBV25-1|NA|TRBJ2-5
ASSGRWEGEHSETQY
>TRBV27|NA|TRBJ2-5
ASSLDRGPGTQY
>TRBV20-1|NA|TRBJ2-3
SASRKGPGQGTDTQY
>TRBV19|NA|TRBJ1-2
ASSKDREFGYT
>TRBV5-4|NA|TRBJ2-5
ASSLAAPRSETQY
>TRBV9|NA|TRBJ1-3
ASSVEGGTGNTIY
>TRBV7-9|few|TRBJ1-2
ASSPLYGYT
>TRBV13|NA|TRBJ1-2
ASSVRQGHGYT
>TRBV9|NA|TRBJ2-3
ASVPAPGGRDTQY
>TRBV11-1|NA|TRBJ1-5
ASSLDRNQPQH
>TRBV18|NA|TRBJ1-2
ASSPTGQGNPAYT
>TRBV7-3|NA|TRBJ2-5
ASSPAGQGAGETQY
>TRBV2|NA|TRBJ2-3
ASKRDLSPDTQY
>TRBV7-2|NA|TRBJ1-2
ASSRTGAQYGYT
>TRBV7-9|once|TRBJ2-1
ASSLSGAANEQF
>TRBV7-2|NA|TRBJ2-5
ASSSGDSQY
>TRBV28|NA|TRBJ1-6
ASSLKPTGWINSPLH
>TRBV15|NA|TRBJ2-2
ATSRANTGELF
>TRBV4-1|NA|TRBJ1-5
ASSQGGQFHSNQPQH